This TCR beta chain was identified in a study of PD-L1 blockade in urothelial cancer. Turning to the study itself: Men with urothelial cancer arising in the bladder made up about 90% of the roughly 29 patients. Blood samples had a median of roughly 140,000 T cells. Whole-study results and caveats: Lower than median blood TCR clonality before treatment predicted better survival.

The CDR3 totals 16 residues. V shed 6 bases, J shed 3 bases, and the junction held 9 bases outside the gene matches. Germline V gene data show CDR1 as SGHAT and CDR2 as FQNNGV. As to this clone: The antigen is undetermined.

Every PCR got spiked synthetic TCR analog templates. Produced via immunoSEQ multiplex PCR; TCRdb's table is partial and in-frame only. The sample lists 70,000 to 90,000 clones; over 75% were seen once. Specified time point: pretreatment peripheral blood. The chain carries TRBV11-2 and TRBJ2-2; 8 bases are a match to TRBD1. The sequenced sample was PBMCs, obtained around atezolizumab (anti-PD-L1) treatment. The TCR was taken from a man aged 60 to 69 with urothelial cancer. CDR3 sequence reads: CASRRLRTGYTGELFF. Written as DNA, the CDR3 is TGTGCCAGCAGACGTCTCCGGACAGGGTACACCGGGGAGCTGTTTTTT.